These T cell receptor beta chains were read from a single sample in a study of response to subunit inactivated influenza vaccine. Each CDR3 protein is one row after TCRdb ran MiXCR on the RT-PCR reads. Among 650,000 to 800,000 distinct CDR3 sequences listed, 11% to 15% were seen once. This specimen consisted of PBMCs from blood, obtained around 15 days before vaccination. The source is a man between 50 and 59 years old who received an inactivated influenza vaccine. Each CDR3 is given with its conserved first and last residue. D genes are given only for firm matches. Size is stated for part of the rows, as once, few or many counts, or as a class when the clone is expanded.

j_call v_call clone_size d_call cdr3_nt cdr3_aa
TRBJ2-2 TRBV20-1 . TRBD2 TGCAGTGCTAGAGTGGGCCTAGCGGGAGGCCCCGGGGAGCTGTTTTTT CSARVGLAGGPGELFF
TRBJ1-5 TRBV3-1 . . TGTGCCAGCAGCCTATACAGGGAAGTTAGCAATCAGCCCCAGCATTTT CASSLYREVSNQPQHF
TRBJ2-1 TRBV4-1 many TRBD2 TGCGCCAGCGGGCGGGGGGAGGGGAATGAGCAGTTCTTC CASGRGEGNEQFF
TRBJ2-5 TRBV4-2 . TRBD1 TGTGCCAGCAGCCAAGGGGACAGATCCTTGATGAAGACCCAGTACTTC CASSQGDRSLMKTQYF
TRBJ2-4 TRBV6-2/TRBV6-3 few . TGTGCCAGCTTCAACCCAGGGGCCACACTAGGCATTCAGTACTTC CASFNPGATLGIQYF
TRBJ2-5 TRBV19 . . TGTGCCAGTAGCCCCGGGACACCACGAGAGACCCAGTACTTC CASSPGTPRETQYF
TRBJ2-7 TRBV18 . . TGTGCCAGCTCACCACCGAGCAGGGTCGAGCAGTACTTC CASSPPSRVEQYF
TRBJ1-2 TRBV10-3 few . TGTGCCATCAGACCCGACAGAAACTATGGCTACACCTTC CAIRPDRNYGYTF
TRBJ2-3 TRBV7-9 few . TGTGCCAGCAGCGCAGACGGGGCGAGGACAGATACGCAGTATTTT CASSADGARTDTQYF
TRBJ1-5 TRBV19 . . TGTGCCAGTAGTGGAGATAGAGCGCTTCAGAGCAATCAGCCCCAGCATTTT CASSGDRALQSNQPQHF
TRBJ1-2 TRBV5-5 . . TGTGCCAGCAGCTTGGATTTGGGCACCCATGGCTACACCTTC CASSLDLGTHGYTF
TRBJ2-1 TRBV18 . TRBD2 TGTGCCAGCTCGAGGGCTAGCGGGAAGTGGAGCTCCTACAATGAGCAGTTCTTC CASSRASGKWSSYNEQFF
TRBJ1-1 TRBV5-4 . . TGTGCCAGCAGCTTGGATCGGGCGTTGAACACTGAAGCTTTCTTT CASSLDRALNTEAFF
TRBJ1-2 TRBV14 . . TGTGCCAGCAGCATCGGCCCGGGGGTCGACTATGGCTACACCTTC CASSIGPGVDYGYTF
TRBJ2-1 TRBV20-1 . . TGCAGTGCTAGTTTTGGCAGGACGATCTACAATGAGCAGTTCTTC CSASFGRTIYNEQFF
TRBJ1-3 TRBV20-1 few TRBD1 TGCAGTGCTAGAGATGGACAGGGAGGTGGAAACACCATATATTTT CSARDGQGGGNTIYF
TRBJ2-1 TRBV5-1 . . TGCGCCAGCAGCTTGGCATTAGGTGGCAGTGAGCAGTTCTTC CASSLALGGSEQFF